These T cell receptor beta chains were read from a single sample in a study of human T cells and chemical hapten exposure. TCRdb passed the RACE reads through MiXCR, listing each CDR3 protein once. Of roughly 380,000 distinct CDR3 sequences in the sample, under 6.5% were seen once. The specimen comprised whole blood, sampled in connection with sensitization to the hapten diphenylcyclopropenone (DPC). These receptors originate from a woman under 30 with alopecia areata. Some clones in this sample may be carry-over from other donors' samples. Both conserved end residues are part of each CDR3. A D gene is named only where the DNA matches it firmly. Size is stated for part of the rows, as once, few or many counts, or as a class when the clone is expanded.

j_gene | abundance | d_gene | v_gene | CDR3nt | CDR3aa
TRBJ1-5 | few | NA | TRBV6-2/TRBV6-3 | TGTGCCAGCAGTTACAATGCAGGGCTCAGCAATCAGCCCCAGCATTTT | CASSYNAGLSNQPQHF
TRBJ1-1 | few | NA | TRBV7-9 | TGTGCCAGCAGCCCGCAGACTGGGGGCATGGACACTGAAGCTTTCTTT | CASSPQTGGMDTEAFF
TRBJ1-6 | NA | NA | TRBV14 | TGTGCCAGCAGCCAGGACGACAGGAGGTTTTATAATTCACCCCTCCACTTT | CASSQDDRRFYNSPLHF
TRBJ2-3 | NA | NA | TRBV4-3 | TGCGCCAGCAGCCAGTGGGGACCTAACACAGATACGCAGTATTTT | CASSQWGPNTDTQYF
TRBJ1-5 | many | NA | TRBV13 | TGTGCCAGCAGCTATACGGGTAGCAATCAGCCCCAGCATTTT | CASSYTGSNQPQHF
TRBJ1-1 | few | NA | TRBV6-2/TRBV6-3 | TGTGCCAGCACCCAGGGTTCCACTGAAGCTTTCTTT | CASTQGSTEAFF
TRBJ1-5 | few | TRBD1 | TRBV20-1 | TGCAGTGCTAATCAGGGGGTGGATCAGCCCCAGCATTTT | CSANQGVDQPQHF
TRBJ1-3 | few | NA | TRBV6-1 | TGTGCCAGCAGTGAAGCGCATGGGGCCCTGACCGGGAACACCATATATTTT | CASSEAHGALTGNTIYF
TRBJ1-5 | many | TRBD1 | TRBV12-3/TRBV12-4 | TGTGCCAGCAGTCCCCTGGCCGGACAGGGTGGGCAGCCCCAGCATTTT | CASSPLAGQGGQPQHF
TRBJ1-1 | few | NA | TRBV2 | TGTGCCAGCAGTCGACAGGAACTCACTGAAGCTTTCTTT | CASSRQELTEAFF
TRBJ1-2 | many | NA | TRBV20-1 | TGCAGTGCCCCTCTGAGGGGGGACCAAAGAAACGATGGCTACACCTTC | CSAPLRGDQRNDGYTF
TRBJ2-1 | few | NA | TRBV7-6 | TGTGCCAGCAGCTTAGCTTTATGGGGCGGCTACAATGAGCAGTTCTTC | CASSLALWGGYNEQFF
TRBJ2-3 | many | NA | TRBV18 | TGTGCCAGCTCACCACTAGGTACAGATACGCAGTATTTT | CASSPLGTDTQYF